This is a list of T cell receptor beta chains from one sample in a study of blood T cell repertoires in COVID-19. Generated by immunoSEQ multiplex PCR, the TCRdb table keeps only in-frame clones and is missing some. The repertoire consists of fewer than 300,000 clones, with 70% to 90% occurring once and the leading ten covering approximately 2.6%. The sequenced material came from peripheral blood. The receptors stem from a woman in her 70s with active or convalescent COVID-19. CDR3s include the opening cysteine and the closing phenylalanine or tryptophan. A D gene is named only where the DNA matches it firmly. Where a row states a size, it is once, few, many or the class of an expanded clone; other rows omit it.

TRBJ1-3 | TRBD1 | . | TRBV6-6 | CASSPGQVGNTIYF | TGTGCCAGCAGTCCAGGACAGGTTGGAAACACCATATATTTT
TRBJ2-1 | . | once | TRBV18 | CASSPSLREQFF | TGTGCCAGCTCACCTAGCCTGCGTGAGCAGTTCTTC
TRBJ2-1 | TRBD2 | . | TRBV5-1 | CASSLAVVAAGGNEQFF | TGCGCCAGCAGCTTGGCCGTGGTAGCGGCCGGGGGGAATGAGCAGTTCTTC
TRBJ1-6 | . | . | TRBV19 | CATADRTRTRPLHF | TGTGCCACCGCAGACAGGACACGTACGCGGCCCCTCCACTTT
TRBJ1-2 | . | . | TRBV21-1 | CASPIGDRYGYTF | TGTGCCAGCCCGATAGGGGACAGATATGGCTACACCTTC
TRBJ2-1 | TRBD2 | . | TRBV28 | CASRRSGVASGSMSIHNEQFF | TGTGCCAGCAGGCGAAGCGGGGTGGCTAGCGGGAGTATGAGTATCCACAATGAGCAGTTCTTC
TRBJ2-4 | . | . | TRBV19 | CSVGLDIQYF | TGTAGTGTGGGGCTCGACATTCAGTACTTC
TRBJ1-2 | TRBD1 | . | TRBV6-4 | CASSDQDRGGGYTF | TGTGCCAGCAGTGACCAGGACAGGGGTGGTGGCTACACCTTC
TRBJ2-2 | TRBD2 | few | TRBV9 | CASSSLAGVTGELFF | TGTGCCAGCAGCTCATTAGCGGGAGTAACCGGGGAGCTGTTTTTT
TRBJ1-5 | . | many | TRBV6-2/TRBV6-3 | CASSYFRVPTAQHF | TGTGCCAGCAGTTACTTTCGGGTCCCCACGGCCCAGCATTTT
TRBJ1-4 | . | . | TRBV19 | CASNSAAPRINEKLFF | TGTGCCAGTAACTCGGCCGCGCCGAGGATTAATGAAAAACTGTTTTTT
TRBJ1-2 | TRBD1 | . | TRBV28 | CASSPGGAGSDYGYTF | TGTGCCAGCAGCCCAGGGGGCGCAGGTTCCGATTATGGCTACACCTTC
TRBJ2-1 | TRBD2 | once | TRBV5-1 | CASSQLVAGGSYNEQFF | TGCGCCAGCAGCCAATTGGTAGCGGGAGGCTCCTACAATGAGCAGTTCTTC
TRBJ2-3 | . | few | TRBV19 | CASSLIVLADTQYF | TGTGCCAGTAGTCTAATAGTTTTGGCAGATACGCAGTATTTT
TRBJ2-1 | TRBD2 | . | TRBV10-1 | CATESRLGRGDNEQFF | TGCGCCACAGAGTCTCGTTTAGGACGGGGGGACAATGAGCAGTTCTTC
TRBJ1-6 | . | . | TRBV5-1 | CASSLGINRFNSPLHF | TGCGCCAGCAGCTTGGGGATAAACAGATTCAATTCACCCCTCCACTTT
TRBJ2-3 | . | . | TRBV27 | CASSLRLAQSTDTQYF | TGTGCCAGCAGTTTACGGCTAGCACAGAGCACAGATACGCAGTATTTT
TRBJ2-7 | . | . | TRBV11-2 | CASSLDWLGEVEQYF | TGTGCCAGCAGCTTAGATTGGCTAGGGGAGGTCGAGCAGTACTTC
TRBJ1-1 | . | . | TRBV10-3 | CATLQAGADTEAFF | TGTGCCACCTTGCAGGCAGGGGCCGACACTGAAGCTTTCTTT
TRBJ2-7 | TRBD2 | once | TRBV3-1/TRBV3-2 | CASSQSWRGVGSSYEQYF | TGTGCCAGCAGCCAATCTTGGCGGGGGGTCGGAAGCTCCTACGAGCAGTACTTC
TRBJ2-5 | . | . | TRBV21-1 | CASSKAGDRGKETQYF | TGTGCCAGCAGCAAAGCGGGGGACAGGGGGAAAGAGACCCAGTACTTC
TRBJ1-1 | . | . | TRBV10-2 | CASRRWNTEAFF | TGCGCCAGCCGCCGGTGGAACACTGAAGCTTTCTTT
TRBJ2-1 | . | . | TRBV18 | CASSRQDKDGEQFF | TGTGCCAGCTCACGACAGGACAAGGACGGTGAGCAGTTCTTC
TRBJ1-2 | . | . | TRBV9 | CASSDLDSSSGYTF | TGTGCCAGCAGCGACTTGGACAGCTCGTCCGGCTACACCTTC
TRBJ1-6 | . | . | TRBV30 | CAWSSASGGGSPLHF | TGTGCCTGGAGTTCAGCTAGCGGGGGTGGTTCACCCCTCCACTTT
TRBJ2-3 | . | . | TRBV28 | CASSILQGNKDTQYF | TGTGCCAGCAGTATATTACAGGGTAATAAAGATACGCAGTATTTT
TRBJ2-1 | . | . | TRBV11-2 | CASSARTGTYNEQFF | TGTGCCAGCAGCGCCCGGACTGGTACCTACAATGAGCAGTTCTTC
TRBJ2-7 | TRBD2 | . | TRBV4-2 | CASSQGGVGASYEQYF | TGTGCCAGCAGCCAGGGGGGGGTCGGCGCCTCCTACGAGCAGTACTTC
TRBJ2-5 | TRBD2 | . | TRBV4-2 | CASSQGGLAGGETQYF | TGTGCCAGCAGCCAAGGCGGACTAGCGGGGGGAGAGACCCAGTACTTC
TRBJ1-1 | . | . | TRBV6-5 | CASSSPQGHGTEAFF | TGTGCCAGCAGTTCTCCCCAGGGGCACGGCACTGAAGCTTTCTTT
TRBJ2-7 | TRBD2 | . | TRBV7-2 | CASSLATTSLAGAGEQYF | TGTGCCAGCAGCTTAGCCACTACCTCACTAGCGGGGGCGGGAGAGCAGTACTTC
TRBJ1-2 | . | . | TRBV6-1 | CASSELRERSGYTF | TGTGCCAGCAGTGAACTCAGGGAAAGGAGTGGCTACACCTTC
TRBJ2-7 | . | . | TRBV5-1 | CASSLGQTSNEQYF | TGCGCCAGCAGCTTGGGACAGACCTCTAATGAGCAGTACTTC
TRBJ2-7 | . | few | TRBV28 | CASSLAGATAEQYF | TGTGCCAGCAGTTTAGCGGGGGCCACTGCCGAGCAGTACTTC
TRBJ1-5 | TRBD1 | . | TRBV7-2 | CASSSQGAQPQHF | TGTGCCAGCAGTTCACAGGGGGCTCAGCCCCAGCATTTT
TRBJ1-1 | . | . | TRBV2 | CASRVTSYTEAFF | TGTGCCAGCAGAGTTACAAGTTACACTGAAGCTTTCTTT
TRBJ1-6 | TRBD1 | . | TRBV7-2 | CASSTHRGRNSPLHF | TGTGCCAGCAGCACTCACAGGGGGCGCAATTCACCCCTCCACTTT
TRBJ2-2 | . | . | TRBV7-2 | CASSPIDRRRTGELFF | TGTGCCAGCAGCCCAATCGACAGGCGACGCACCGGGGAGCTGTTTTTT
TRBJ1-4 | TRBD1 | . | TRBV10-3 | CAISVGGDRAEPGEKLFF | TGTGCCATCAGTGTGGGGGGAGACAGGGCGGAACCTGGTGAAAAACTGTTTTTT
TRBJ2-3 | TRBD1 | . | TRBV10-3 | CAIQGAKGSTDTQYF | TGTGCCATCCAGGGGGCGAAGGGTTCCACAGATACGCAGTATTTT
TRBJ1-1 | . | . | TRBV6-5 | CASSYMAATEAFF | TGTGCCAGCAGTTACATGGCGGCCACTGAAGCTTTCTTT
TRBJ2-7 | . | . | TRBV29-1 | CSVEVPPPGLPDSLSYEQYF | TGCAGCGTTGAAGTCCCCCCACCTGGACTGCCTGATTCCCTCTCCTACGAGCAGTACTTC
TRBJ1-2 | TRBD1 | once | TRBV4-1 | CASSLSRTGGNGYTF | TGCGCCAGCAGCCTTTCTCGGACAGGGGGAAATGGCTACACCTTC
TRBJ2-5 | . | . | TRBV28 | CASSLVVRETQYF | TGTGCCAGCAGTCTAGTGGTTCGGGAGACCCAGTACTTC
TRBJ1-1 | TRBD1 | few | TRBV25-1 | CATRDSKRAEAFF | TGTGCCACCCGGGACAGTAAAAGGGCTGAAGCTTTCTTT
TRBJ1-1 | TRBD1 | . | TRBV5-8 | CASSSRQGRSAEAFF | TGTGCCAGCAGCTCCCGACAGGGGCGGTCGGCTGAAGCTTTCTTT
TRBJ1-1 | TRBD1 | . | TRBV28 | CASTDRQGGGRAFF | TGTGCCAGCACCGACCGTCAAGGGGGCGGGAGGGCTTTCTTT
TRBJ2-1 | TRBD1 | . | TRBV25-1 | CASRADRAEAYNEQFF | TGTGCCAGCAGAGCGGACAGGGCGGAAGCCTACAATGAGCAGTTCTTC
TRBJ2-3 | TRBD1 | few | TRBV5-1 | CASSSGQGEADTQYF | TGCGCCAGCAGCTCGGGACAGGGAGAAGCAGATACGCAGTATTTT
TRBJ1-1 | . | once | TRBV6-5 | CASSYSTTLEAFF | TGTGCCAGCAGTTACTCGACTACGCTTGAAGCTTTCTTT
TRBJ1-1 | . | . | TRBV28 | CASSFPSGVFTEAFF | TGTGCCAGCAGTTTTCCCTCAGGGGTCTTCACAGAAGCTTTCTTT
TRBJ1-2 | TRBD1 | . | TRBV28 | CASGQGKGYTF | TGTGCCAGCGGACAGGGTAAAGGCTACACCTTC
TRBJ2-5 | . | . | TRBV5-5 | CASSFFPGETQYF | TGTGCCAGCAGCTTCTTCCCGGGAGAGACCCAGTACTTC
TRBJ2-1 | . | . | TRBV4-2 | CASSHVRKGGGRSYNEQFF | TGTGCCAGCAGCCACGTCCGCAAAGGGGGGGGGCGTTCCTACAATGAGCAGTTCTTC
TRBJ1-2 | . | . | TRBV24-1 | CATSDLRGSYTF | TGTGCCACCAGTGATTTGAGGGGAAGCTACACCTTC
TRBJ1-2 | TRBD1 | . | TRBV18 | CASSPGRGHGYTF | TGTGCCAGCTCACCAGGCAGGGGGCATGGCTACACCTTC
TRBJ2-7 | . | . | TRBV6-6 | CASSRIPMTGGISYEQYF | TGTGCCAGCAGCCGAATCCCAATGACAGGTGGAATCTCCTACGAGCAGTACTTC
TRBJ2-5 | TRBD1 | . | TRBV24-1 | CATHPRDSLGAQYF | TGTGCCACACATCCCCGGGACAGCCTTGGGGCCCAGTACTTC
TRBJ1-2 | . | once | TRBV28 | CASSEGDYGYTF | TGTGCCAGCAGTGAGGGGGACTATGGCTACACCTTC
TRBJ1-5 | TRBD1 | . | TRBV28 | CASSRGTGLNQPQHF | TGTGCCAGCAGCCGCGGGACAGGTCTAAATCAGCCCCAGCATTTT